The 24 T cell receptor beta chains below come from one sample, sequenced in a study of T cells in Graves' hyperthyroidism and ophthalmopathy. RNA transcripts yielded amplified TCR beta CDR3 regions. A first-round RT-PCR of the TCR CDR3 used the HTBI primer set. One entry per CDR3 protein, called by TCRdb with MiXCR from the multiplex PCR reads. The data contain about 400,000 distinct CDR3 sequences, about 13% of them singletons. The sample was blood. All receptors come from a woman between 18 and 30 years old with Graves' hyperthyroidism.

This clonotype has a count of ten or more. The rearrangement uses TRBV20-1 and TRBJ1-5, with D maybe TRBD1 (6 bases). Trimming took 0 bases from V and 3 from J, leaving 9 bases between them. The germline V gene encodes CDR1 DFQATT and CDR2 SNEGSKA (reference sequence). The CDR3 contains 14 residues. The CDR3 is CSARDYRDNQPQHF. The CDR3 DNA sequence: TGCAGTGCTAGAGACTACAGGGACAATCAGCCCCAGCATTTT.

This clonotype came up many times. This chain uses TRBV14 with TRBJ2-7; D call uncertain. The CDR3 contains 13 residues. V dropped 3 bases and J dropped 3 bases, with 9 bases sitting between them. Germline CDR1 is SGHDN and CDR2 is FVKESK. For the CDR3, the DNA is TGTGCCAGCAGCCACCCGGACGGCTACGAGCAGTACTTC. Protein sequence: CASSHPDGYEQYF.

This clonotype has ten or more counts. The chain uses TRBV6-2 or TRBV6-3 and TRBJ1-1; tentatively, D is TRBD1 (5 bases). V was clipped by 2 bases and J by 5 bases, with 18 bases between them. There are 16 residues in the CDR3. Germline V CDR1 and CDR2: MNHEY, SVGEGT. Here the CDR3 DNA reads TGTGCCAGCAGTTACCCTCCCGCAGGGTTAGGGACTGAAGCTTTCTTT. This translates into CASSYPPAGLGTEAFF.

This clonotype was detected ten times or more. The chain couples TRBV5-1 to TRBJ2-3; D may match TRBD1 or TRBD2 (5 bases each). The CDR3 runs to 15 residues. Germline V CDR1 and CDR2: SGHRS, YFSETQ. V was shortened by 4 bases and J by 5 bases, with 17 bases between the two germline ends. CDR3 in DNA: TGCGCCAGCAGCGGGGGATCGTCTCGCCTAGATACGCAGTATTTT. Its protein product is CASSGGSSRLDTQYF.

This clonotype has a count of ten or more. The chain carries TRBV2 and TRBJ2-7; D perhaps matches TRBD1 (6 bases). Trimming shortened V by 4 bases and J by 4 bases, and 8 bases separated the two germline ends. Germline CDR1 reads SNHLY; CDR2 reads FYNNEI. The CDR3 sequence is 12 residues long. CDR3 sequence reads: CASSGQGYEQYF. The CDR3, as DNA: TGTGCCAGCAGTGGGCAGGGGTACGAGCAGTACTTC.

This clonotype was seen many times. The chain has TRBV28 and TRBJ1-5; D gene uncertain. V was cut by 4 bases and J by 11 bases, with 12 bases left in between. Germline values: CDR1 MDHEN, CDR2 SYDVKM. The CDR3 covers 12 residues. Here the CDR3 reads CASSSRYSSQHF. The CDR3 DNA sequence: TGTGCCAGCAGTTCCCGGTACAGTTCCCAGCATTTT.

This clonotype was picked up many times. The chain uses TRBV29-1 and TRBJ1-1; D unresolved. Germline-derived CDR1 and CDR2 are SQVTM and ANQGSEA. The CDR3 has 12 amino acids. V lost 4 bases and J lost 1, with 7 bases in between. CDR3 residues: CSVVGGNTEAFF. The CDR3 DNA follows: TGCAGCGTTGTGGGTGGGAACACTGAAGCTTTCTTT.

This clonotype was seen at least ten times. CDR3 coding DNA: TGTGCCAGCAGTCTGACAGCGCCTCGGGAGACCCAGTACTTC. The encoded protein is CASSLTAPRETQYF. V is TRBV28 and J is TRBJ2-5; a weak D match, TRBD1 (5 bases). The CDR3 is made up of 14 amino acids. The germline V gene has CDR1 MDHEN and CDR2 SYDVKM. V lost 5 bases to trimming and J lost 5 bases, with 15 bases between them.

The V and J genes are TRBV25-1 and TRBJ2-1, with D hard to call. Deletions cut 3 bases from V and 2 bases from J, with 8 bases between. Germline-derived CDR1 and CDR2 are MGHDK and SYGVNS. This CDR3 comprises 14 residues. CDR3 protein: CASSDVVPYNEQFF. CDR3 sequence (DNA): TGTGCCAGCAGTGACGTAGTGCCCTACAATGAGCAGTTCTTC.

J is TRBJ1-6 and V is TRBV18; no clear D gene. In germline, CDR1 is KGHSH, CDR2 LQKENI. This CDR3 has 17 residues. Deletions cut 3 bases from V and 0 bases from J, with 12 bases between. The CDR3 nucleotides are TGTGCCAGCTCACCCTCTCTAGTCAGCTCCTATAATTCACCCCTCCACTTT. This sequence encodes CASSPSLVSSYNSPLHF.

There are a few counts of this clonotype. V and J are TRBV10-3 and TRBJ2-3, with D perhaps given as TRBD1 or TRBD2 (7 bases each). This CDR3 region has 13 residues. V lost 8 bases and J lost 3, with 12 bases in between. CDR1 is ENHRY, CDR2 SYGVKD, per germline. DNA of the CDR3: TGTGCCATCGGGACAGCGGGAACAGATACGCAGTATTTT. It translates to CAIGTAGTDTQYF.

The table lists this clonotype with many counts. The V gene is TRBV7-9, the J gene TRBJ2-5; 9 nucleotides agree with TRBD2. The CDR3 extends over 14 amino acids. V trimming: 5 bases; J trimming: 6 bases; junction bases outside the gene matches: 7. The germline gives CDR1 SEHNR, CDR2 FQNEAQ (reference sequence). The CDR3: CASSVSGSLKTQYF. Here the CDR3 DNA reads TGTGCCAGCAGCGTTAGCGGGAGTCTGAAGACCCAGTACTTC. Complete variable domain (other parts from reference TRBV7-9 and TRBJ2-5): DTGVSQNPRHKITKRGQNVTFRCDPISEHNRLYWYRQTLGQGPEFLTYFQNEAQLEKSRLLSDRFSAERPKGSFSTLEIQRTEQGDSAMYLCASSVSGSLKTQYFGPGTRLLVL.

This clonotype occurred a few times. V and J are TRBV4-3 and TRBJ2-1; no firm D call. CDR1 and CDR2 from the germline V gene are LGHNA and YSLEER. The CDR3 is 13 residues long. V lost 3 bases and J 4 bases, leaving 7 bases between the germline ends. DNA of the CDR3: TGCGCCAGCAGCCAGGATTATTACAATGAGCAGTTCTTC. Encoded protein: CASSQDYYNEQFF.

There are a few counts of this clonotype. This chain links TRBV19 with TRBJ1-2; D is uncertain. The CDR3 is made up of 14 amino acids. Trimming stripped 3 bases from V and 2 bases from J, with 10 bases between. The germline V gene encodes CDR1 LNHDA and CDR2 SQIVND (reference sequence). The CDR3 is CASSISAGNYGYTF. CDR3 DNA sequence: TGTGCCAGTAGTATCTCGGCGGGGAACTATGGCTACACCTTC.

There are a few counts of this clonotype. The genes are TRBV27 and TRBJ1-1, with TRBD1 matching over 10 bases. This CDR3 comprises 15 residues. The germline V gene has CDR1 MNHEY and CDR2 SMNVEV (reference sequence). V was pared by 7 bases and J by 6 bases, with 11 bases of the junction left unmatched. Here the CDR3 DNA reads TGTGCCAGCACCCTAAGCCCGGGGACAGGGGCTGAAGCTTTCTTT. Residues: CASTLSPGTGAEAFF.

This clonotype was observed many times. V usage is TRBV6-2 or TRBV6-3 and J usage is TRBJ2-7; TRBD1 or TRBD2 may be the D gene (5 bases each). Germline assignment: CDR1 MNHEY and CDR2 SVGEGT. The CDR3 extends over 15 amino acids. V was trimmed by 5 bases and J by 0 bases, leaving 14 bases between them. This CDR3 is CASSTPGRVSYEQYF. In DNA form, the CDR3 reads TGTGCCAGCAGTACCCCGGGACGGGTCTCCTACGAGCAGTACTTC.

At least ten counts were recorded for this clonotype. This chain joins TRBV12-3 or TRBV12-4 and TRBJ1-3, with D unclear. With 3 bases removed from V and 3 bases from J, the gap between germline ends came to 9 bases. The length of the CDR3 is 14 residues. The CDR3 loop is CASSLETLGNTIYF. For the CDR3, the DNA is TGTGCCAGCAGTTTGGAGACACTTGGAAACACCATATATTTT.

This clonotype was picked up a small number of times. The rearrangement joins TRBV6-4 to TRBJ2-1; TRBD1 agrees at 11 bases. The V and J ends lost 8 bases and 3 bases, in that order; junction bases with no gene match: 0. The CDR3 extends over 13 amino acids. Germline CDR1 and CDR2: MRHNA and SNTAGT. Written as DNA, the CDR3 is TGTGCCAGCGGGACAGGGGGCTACAATGAGCAGTTCTTC. Protein sequence: CASGTGGYNEQFF.

A few counts support this clonotype. The chain employs TRBV5-1 and TRBJ2-1, with 11 nucleotides matching TRBD2. The CDR3 has 17 amino acids. Germline V gives CDR1 SGHRS, CDR2 YFSETQ. Trimming at V came to 0 bases and at J to 7 bases, leaving 9 bases not matched to a gene. The CDR3 region is CASSLAQLAGVGNEQFF. Written as DNA, the CDR3 is TGCGCCAGCAGCTTGGCTCAACTAGCGGGAGTTGGGAATGAGCAGTTCTTC.

This clonotype was detected ten times or more. The chain is built from TRBV28 and TRBJ1-1; D gene uncertain. V was cut by 6 bases and J by 5 bases, with 7 bases left in between. Germline CDR1 and CDR2: MDHEN and SYDVKM. CDR3 length equals 11 residues. The chain's CDR3 is CASSQTTEAFF. The CDR3 region has the DNA TGTGCCAGCAGCCAAACTACTGAAGCTTTCTTT.

This clonotype was counted ten times or more. The gene calls are TRBV12-3 or TRBV12-4 and TRBJ2-3; no firm D call. The CDR3 has 12 residues. V was clipped by 5 bases and J by 5 bases, with 8 bases between them. CDR3 bases: TGTGCCAGCAGTGTACAGCTAGATACGCAGTATTTT. Its protein is CASSVQLDTQYF.

Ten or more counts support this clonotype. The chain carries TRBV2 and TRBJ2-7; D may be TRBD1 (6 bases). The germline V gene encodes CDR1 SNHLY and CDR2 FYNNEI. The length of the CDR3 is 17 residues. V lost 0 bases and J lost 1, with 16 bases in between. CDR3 DNA sequence: TGTGCCAGCAGTGAAGCCGACTCCGGGACATTATCCTACGAGCAGTACTTC. Translation: CASSEADSGTLSYEQYF.

Note on this clonotype: One end of the junction varies from germline; a read error may be responsible. This chain connects TRBV27 to TRBJ1-6; D gene unclear. CDR1 MNHEY and CDR2 SMNVEV come from the germline V gene (reference sequence). CDR3 length: 14 residues. The CDR3 bases are TGTGCCGGCAGTTTCCTAGTGGATAATTCACCCCTCCACTTT. Translating gives CAGSFLVDNSPLHF.

This clonotype has just a few counts. The rearrangement uses TRBV30 and TRBJ1-5; D is possibly TRBD1 (6 bases). Germline V gene lookup returns CDR1 GTSNPN and CDR2 SVGIG (reference sequence). The V end lost 2 bases, the J end lost 7 bases, and 12 bases lay between the germline ends. This CDR3 is built from 13 residues. The CDR3 spells CAWSLRGGQPQHF. CDR3 nucleotide sequence: TGTGCCTGGAGTCTAAGGGGGGGACAGCCCCAGCATTTT. The full variable domain, in which reference TRBV30 and TRBJ1-5 provide the parts outside the CDR3, is SQTIHQWPATLVQPVGSPLSLECTVEGTSNPNLYWYRQAAGRGLQLLFYSVGIGQISSEVPQNLSASRPQDRQFILSSKKLLLSDSGFYLCAWSLRGGQPQHFGDGTRLSIL.